The rows below give T cell receptor beta chains drawn from one sample of a study of monozygotic twins with cystic fibrosis. Profiled with immunoSEQ multiplex PCR; TCRdb holds only in-frame clones, not every one. The table includes approximately 36,000 clones, about nine tenths detected once. Material for sequencing was blood. Every receptor here comes from a boy between 2 and 10 years old with cystic fibrosis. Both conserved end residues are part of each CDR3. Each record gives: clone size, D gene, V gene, J gene, CDR3 DNA, CDR3 protein. D genes are given only for firm matches. Rows may omit the clone size; those that give it use once, few, many or a size class.

abundance: -
d_gene: -
v_gene: TRBV4-2
j_gene: TRBJ1-4
CDR3nt: TGTGCCAGCAGCCAAGATCCTTCGGGGGCACGTGAAAAACTGTTTTTT
CDR3aa: CASSQDPSGAREKLFF

abundance: -
d_gene: -
v_gene: TRBV7-3
j_gene: TRBJ2-3
CDR3nt: TGTGCCAGCAGCTTAACAGGGACAAGTTGGGGCACAGATACGCAGTATTTT
CDR3aa: CASSLTGTSWGTDTQYF

abundance: -
d_gene: TRBD2
v_gene: TRBV5-6
j_gene: TRBJ2-1
CDR3nt: TGTGCCAGCAGCTTGACAAGGACTAGCGGGGGGTACGTCAATGAGCAGTTCTTC
CDR3aa: CASSLTRTSGGYVNEQFF

abundance: -
d_gene: TRBD2
v_gene: TRBV15
j_gene: TRBJ2-7
CDR3nt: TGTGCCACCAGCAGAGATCGGGGGGCCTACGAGCAGTACTTC
CDR3aa: CATSRDRGAYEQYF

abundance: -
d_gene: -
v_gene: TRBV19
j_gene: TRBJ1-5
CDR3nt: TGTGCCAGTAGCCCCCCCGGACAAACTAGCAATCAGCCCCAGCATTTT
CDR3aa: CASSPPGQTSNQPQHF

abundance: -
d_gene: -
v_gene: TRBV5-1
j_gene: TRBJ2-5
CDR3nt: TGCGCCAGCAGCCGAGGGGCGGGGACCCCGGAGACCCAGTACTTC
CDR3aa: CASSRGAGTPETQYF

abundance: -
d_gene: -
v_gene: TRBV7-9
j_gene: TRBJ2-5
CDR3nt: TGTGCCAGCAGCTTATATCAGAAACAAGAGACCCAGTACTTC
CDR3aa: CASSLYQKQETQYF

abundance: once
d_gene: -
v_gene: TRBV11-2
j_gene: TRBJ2-6
CDR3nt: TGTGCCAGCAGCTTAGATCAATACTCTGGGGCCAACGTCCTGACTTTC
CDR3aa: CASSLDQYSGANVLTF

abundance: -
d_gene: TRBD1
v_gene: TRBV15
j_gene: TRBJ1-1
CDR3nt: TGTGCCACCAGCAGAGAACAGGGGGCGTGGGTTTCGAACACTGAAGCTTTCTTT
CDR3aa: CATSREQGAWVSNTEAFF

abundance: -
d_gene: -
v_gene: TRBV13
j_gene: TRBJ1-2
CDR3nt: TGTGCCAGCAGCTCCCAGGGGCCCAGGGGCTATGGCTACACCTTC
CDR3aa: CASSSQGPRGYGYTF

abundance: -
d_gene: -
v_gene: TRBV23-1
j_gene: TRBJ1-2
CDR3nt: TGCGCCCCCATGGTCTATTTAATAACCTTC
CDR3aa: CAPMVYLITF

abundance: -
d_gene: -
v_gene: TRBV21-1
j_gene: TRBJ1-6
CDR3nt: TGTGCCAGCAGCAAACTCCGATCTATGGGCGGATATAATTCACCCCTCCACTTT
CDR3aa: CASSKLRSMGGYNSPLHF

abundance: -
d_gene: TRBD1
v_gene: TRBV9
j_gene: TRBJ1-1
CDR3nt: TGTGCCAGCAGCGCCCCCCGAAATGACAGGGCGAACACTGAAGCTTTCTTT
CDR3aa: CASSAPRNDRANTEAFF

abundance: -
d_gene: TRBD1
v_gene: TRBV15
j_gene: TRBJ1-1
CDR3nt: TGTGCCACCAGCAGAGGGACAGGGGAGTCGGAAGCTTTCTTT
CDR3aa: CATSRGTGESEAFF

abundance: -
d_gene: -
v_gene: TRBV27
j_gene: TRBJ1-1
CDR3nt: TGTGCCAGCAGTTTAGGCAGTCAATTACCCCTGGGCACTGAAGCTTTCTTT
CDR3aa: CASSLGSQLPLGTEAFF

abundance: -
d_gene: TRBD1
v_gene: TRBV9
j_gene: TRBJ2-7
CDR3nt: TGTGCCAGCAGCGTAGGCACAGGGGTCGACTACGAGCAGTACTTC
CDR3aa: CASSVGTGVDYEQYF

abundance: -
d_gene: -
v_gene: TRBV7-3
j_gene: TRBJ2-2
CDR3nt: TGTGCCAGCAGCCCGGACCTAGTGAGGGGGACCGGGGAGCTGTTTTTT
CDR3aa: CASSPDLVRGTGELFF

abundance: -
d_gene: TRBD2
v_gene: TRBV2
j_gene: TRBJ2-3
CDR3nt: TGTGCCAGCAGTGAGAGAGCGGGGGGGTACGGCACAGATACGCAGTATTTT
CDR3aa: CASSERAGGYGTDTQYF

abundance: few
d_gene: TRBD1
v_gene: TRBV2
j_gene: TRBJ1-2
CDR3nt: TGTGCCAGCAGTGTGAACAGGGGGCGAAGTGGCTATGGCTACACCTTC
CDR3aa: CASSVNRGRSGYGYTF

abundance: -
d_gene: -
v_gene: TRBV7-2
j_gene: TRBJ2-1
CDR3nt: TGTGCCAGCAGCTTGAGGCAGGGGATCAATGAGCAGTTCTTC
CDR3aa: CASSLRQGINEQFF

abundance: once
d_gene: -
v_gene: TRBV9
j_gene: TRBJ1-4
CDR3nt: TGTGCCAGCAGCCCTGGGCAAGGGACTAATGAAAAACTGTTTTTT
CDR3aa: CASSPGQGTNEKLFF

abundance: few
d_gene: -
v_gene: TRBV20-1
j_gene: TRBJ1-1
CDR3nt: TGCAGTGCTAGATCGGCGGAAGAAGCTTTCTTT
CDR3aa: CSARSAEEAFF

abundance: -
d_gene: -
v_gene: TRBV10-3
j_gene: TRBJ1-2
CDR3nt: TGTGCCATCAGTGGACGACAGGCCTCAGACTATGGCTACACCTTC
CDR3aa: CAISGRQASDYGYTF

abundance: once
d_gene: -
v_gene: TRBV7-9
j_gene: TRBJ1-5
CDR3nt: TGTGCCAGCAGCTTAGGTCCGGGGATTCAGCCCCAGCATTTT
CDR3aa: CASSLGPGIQPQHF

abundance: -
d_gene: -
v_gene: TRBV7-8
j_gene: TRBJ2-5
CDR3nt: TGTGCCAGCAGACTAGATTATCAAGAGACCCAGTACTTC
CDR3aa: CASRLDYQETQYF

abundance: -
d_gene: -
v_gene: TRBV13
j_gene: TRBJ2-5
CDR3nt: TGTGCCAGCAGCCAGACAAATTTAGGCGAGACCCAGTACTTC
CDR3aa: CASSQTNLGETQYF

abundance: -
d_gene: -
v_gene: TRBV5-1
j_gene: TRBJ1-1
CDR3nt: TGCGCCAGCAGCCAATATAACAGCGTTCCGGGAATGAGCGCTGAAGCTTTCTTT
CDR3aa: CASSQYNSVPGMSAEAFF

abundance: -
d_gene: -
v_gene: TRBV5-1
j_gene: TRBJ1-1
CDR3nt: TGCGCCAGCAGCTTCGATAACTCAGGGAACACTGAAGCTTTCTTT
CDR3aa: CASSFDNSGNTEAFF

abundance: -
d_gene: -
v_gene: TRBV7-8
j_gene: TRBJ1-5
CDR3nt: TGTGCCAGCAGCTTAGGTCGTTCAGGGAATCAGCCCCAGCATTTT
CDR3aa: CASSLGRSGNQPQHF

abundance: -
d_gene: -
v_gene: TRBV9
j_gene: TRBJ2-5
CDR3nt: TGTGCCAGCAGCGTAGACAGTTTGATGGGGACCCAGTACTTC
CDR3aa: CASSVDSLMGTQYF

abundance: few
d_gene: TRBD1
v_gene: TRBV7-9
j_gene: TRBJ2-7
CDR3nt: TGTGCCAGCAGCCCAGGGACAGGGAGGTCCTACGAGCAGTACTTC
CDR3aa: CASSPGTGRSYEQYF

abundance: medium-sized
d_gene: -
v_gene: TRBV7-6
j_gene: TRBJ1-1
CDR3nt: TGTGCCAGCAGCTTAGGTCCCCGGTCTGAAGCTTTCTTT
CDR3aa: CASSLGPRSEAFF

abundance: -
d_gene: -
v_gene: TRBV7-9
j_gene: TRBJ1-1
CDR3nt: TGTGCCAGCAGCGCCCCGGTGAACACTGAAGCTTTCTTT
CDR3aa: CASSAPVNTEAFF

abundance: -
d_gene: -
v_gene: TRBV9
j_gene: TRBJ2-6
CDR3nt: TGTGCCAGCAGGGTAGACCGGGTCTCTGGGGCCAACGTCCTGACTTTC
CDR3aa: CASRVDRVSGANVLTF

abundance: -
d_gene: -
v_gene: TRBV13
j_gene: TRBJ1-3
CDR3nt: TGTGCCAGCAGCCGGATAGGGGGGAACTCTGGAAACACCATATATTTT
CDR3aa: CASSRIGGNSGNTIYF

abundance: -
d_gene: TRBD1
v_gene: TRBV9
j_gene: TRBJ1-2
CDR3nt: TGTGCCAGCAGCGCGGGGACAGGTCCCGACTATGGCTACACCTTC
CDR3aa: CASSAGTGPDYGYTF

abundance: -
d_gene: -
v_gene: TRBV6-5
j_gene: TRBJ1-5
CDR3nt: TGTGCCAGCAGTTACTCACAGGGACTTCAGCCCCAGCATTTT
CDR3aa: CASSYSQGLQPQHF

abundance: -
d_gene: -
v_gene: TRBV6-5
j_gene: TRBJ1-1
CDR3nt: TGTGCCAGCAGTTACGCCTGGTCGTGGGGCGGCACTGAAGCTTTCTTT
CDR3aa: CASSYAWSWGGTEAFF

abundance: once
d_gene: TRBD1
v_gene: TRBV9
j_gene: TRBJ1-1
CDR3nt: TGTGCCAGCAGCGGGACAGGGGGCACGAACACTGAAGCTTTCTTT
CDR3aa: CASSGTGGTNTEAFF

abundance: few
d_gene: -
v_gene: TRBV4-2
j_gene: TRBJ1-2
CDR3nt: TGTGCCAGCAGGACAAGGGACACCGATAACTATGGCTACACCTTC
CDR3aa: CASRTRDTDNYGYTF

abundance: -
d_gene: -
v_gene: TRBV19
j_gene: TRBJ1-1
CDR3nt: TGTGCCAGTAGTATAGATCGAGGAGGGACTGAAGCTTTCTTT
CDR3aa: CASSIDRGGTEAFF

abundance: -
d_gene: -
v_gene: TRBV2
j_gene: TRBJ1-3
CDR3nt: TGTGCCAGCAGGGCCGGGACACCGGAGGGCTACACCATATATTTT
CDR3aa: CASRAGTPEGYTIYF

abundance: -
d_gene: -
v_gene: TRBV13
j_gene: TRBJ1-5
CDR3nt: TGTGCCAGCAGCCGCGGGGGAAATCAGCCCCAGCATTTT
CDR3aa: CASSRGGNQPQHF

abundance: -
d_gene: -
v_gene: TRBV29-1
j_gene: TRBJ2-7
CDR3nt: TGCAGCGTTGACGAGGGGGGGCAATCCTACGAGCAGTACTTC
CDR3aa: CSVDEGGQSYEQYF

abundance: once
d_gene: TRBD2
v_gene: TRBV6-5
j_gene: TRBJ2-3
CDR3nt: TGTGCCAGCAGTTACGGGCTAGCGGGGGCGTATACGCAGTATTTT
CDR3aa: CASSYGLAGAYTQYF

abundance: -
d_gene: -
v_gene: TRBV19
j_gene: TRBJ2-7
CDR3nt: TGTGCCAGTAGGGGGTGGAACCCGACCTACGAGCAGTACTTC
CDR3aa: CASRGWNPTYEQYF

abundance: once
d_gene: -
v_gene: TRBV7-9
j_gene: TRBJ2-7
CDR3nt: TGTGCCAGCAGCCCATCGGCCTCCTACGAGCAGTACTTC
CDR3aa: CASSPSASYEQYF

abundance: -
d_gene: TRBD1
v_gene: TRBV11-2
j_gene: TRBJ2-1
CDR3nt: TGTGCCAGCAGCTTAGATCAGGACAGGGGGCATGAGCAGTTCTTC
CDR3aa: CASSLDQDRGHEQFF

abundance: -
d_gene: TRBD1
v_gene: TRBV5-1
j_gene: TRBJ1-1
CDR3nt: TGCGCCAGCAGCCCGGACAGGGGGAACACTGAAGCTTTCTTT
CDR3aa: CASSPDRGNTEAFF

abundance: -
d_gene: -
v_gene: TRBV5-4
j_gene: TRBJ2-1
CDR3nt: TGTGCCAGCAGCTCTCCGGACAGACAGCTCTCCTACAATGAGCAGTTCTTC
CDR3aa: CASSSPDRQLSYNEQFF

abundance: -
d_gene: -
v_gene: TRBV9
j_gene: TRBJ1-3
CDR3nt: TGTGCCAGCAGCGGGGGTGGTACTGGAAACACCATATATTTT
CDR3aa: CASSGGGTGNTIYF

abundance: -
d_gene: -
v_gene: TRBV6-5
j_gene: TRBJ2-7
CDR3nt: TGTGCCAGCAGTTACTGGGGACGGACAGAAGTCTACGAGCAGTACTTC
CDR3aa: CASSYWGRTEVYEQYF

abundance: -
d_gene: -
v_gene: TRBV9
j_gene: TRBJ2-7
CDR3nt: TGTGCCAGCAGCCGGACAAGCTCCTACGAGCAGTACTTC
CDR3aa: CASSRTSSYEQYF

abundance: -
d_gene: TRBD1
v_gene: TRBV7-7
j_gene: TRBJ2-5
CDR3nt: TGTGCTAGCAGCCCCTCAGGGGGCACCCCAAAAGAGACCCAGTACTTC
CDR3aa: CASSPSGGTPKETQYF

abundance: -
d_gene: TRBD1
v_gene: TRBV2
j_gene: TRBJ2-5
CDR3nt: TGTGCCAGCAGTGAAGCTGGGACAGGGGGCACGGAGACCCAGTACTTC
CDR3aa: CASSEAGTGGTETQYF